Following are 29 T cell receptor beta chains from one sample sequenced in a study of cytotoxic CD8 clonotypes in ibrutinib-treated CLL. Repertoires were generated with immunoSEQ multiplex PCR, while TCRdb's copy carries only in-frame clones and drops some. In the table there are around 310,000 clones, about 80% of which are singletons. The sequences come from PBMCs, collected before ibrutinib treatment. The source of these receptors is a human donor with chronic lymphocytic leukemia.

The chain carries TRBV29-1 and TRBJ1-2, with TRBD1 identical over 7 bases. Germline CDR1 is SQVTM and CDR2 is ANQGSEA. CDR3 size: 11 residues. Losses at the gene ends were 3 bases for V and 8 bases for J; bases not matched to a gene: 3. CDR3 sequence: CSVDQGEGYTF. CDR3 DNA sequence: TGCAGCGTTGACCAGGGGGAGGGCTACACCTTC.

The CDR3 loop is CASSTTSGSTDTQYF. The CDR3 DNA follows: TGCGCCAGTTCTACTACTAGCGGGAGCACAGATACGCAGTATTTT. The chain combines TRBV5-1 with TRBJ2-3; 9 bases line up with TRBD2. CDR1 is SGHRS, CDR2 YFSETQ, per germline. The CDR3 covers 15 residues. V dropped 8 bases and J dropped 0; count of bases not matched to a gene: 7.

The V call is TRBV6-1, the J call TRBJ2-7; 8 positions match TRBD1. Germline V gene data show CDR1 as MNHNS and CDR2 as SASEGT. V shed 6 bases and J 2 bases; nucleotides not matched to a gene: 6. This CDR3 comprises 14 residues. For the CDR3, the DNA is TGTGCCAGCAGAGGGACAGGTCGAACCTACGAGCAGTACTTC. Its translation is CASRGTGRTYEQYF.

This chain joins TRBV7-6 and TRBJ2-7; 11 bases agree with TRBD1. J lost 3 bases, V lost 1 base, and 2 bases had no gene match. This CDR3 is built from 15 residues. Germline V gives CDR1 SGHVS, CDR2 FNYEAQ. CDR3 in amino acids: CASSLGGQGGYEQYF. In DNA form, the CDR3 reads TGTGCCAGCAGCTTAGGGGGACAGGGGGGCTACGAGCAGTACTTC.

The chain couples TRBV19 to TRBJ2-1; a weak D match, TRBD2 (6 bases). The CDR3 has 16 residues. Germline V lookup: CDR1 LNHDA, CDR2 SQIVND (reference sequence). V shed 3 bases and J shed 8 bases, with 20 bases lying between them. The CDR3: CASSIRVRGYWDEQFF. The CDR3 DNA sequence: TGTGCCAGTAGTATCCGGGTCCGGGGGTATTGGGATGAGCAGTTCTTC.

The CDR3 DNA is TGTGCCAGCTCACCCACAGGGGGATCTGGAAACACCATATATTTT. Translating it yields CASSPTGGSGNTIYF. The chain recombines TRBV18 with TRBJ1-3; 8 bases are shared with TRBD1. V dropped 3 bases and J dropped 1; count of bases not matched to a gene: 2. Germline V gene sequence: CDR1 KGHSH, CDR2 LQKENI. The CDR3 sequence is 15 residues long.

The gene calls are TRBV6-6 and TRBJ2-7; the match to TRBD2 covers 7 bases. The CDR3 extends over 15 amino acids. V shed 6 bases and J 5 bases; nucleotides not matched to a gene: 13. Germline CDR1 reads MNHNY; CDR2 reads SVGAGI (reference sequence). The CDR3 loop reads CASSEGRAGLDEQYF. The CDR3 DNA sequence: TGTGCCAGCAGCGAGGGGAGGGCCGGACTCGACGAGCAGTACTTC.

This sequence joins TRBV27 and TRBJ2-5; D not resolved. The V gene lost 6 bases and the J gene lost 4 bases, with 6 bases spanning the gap. The CDR3 covers 11 residues. Germline CDR1 MNHEY, CDR2 SMNVEV (reference sequence). CDR3 protein: CASRVGETQYF. The CDR3 region has the DNA TGTGCCAGCAGGGTTGGAGAGACCCAGTACTTC.

The chain has TRBV18 and TRBJ1-5; D is possibly TRBD1 (6 bases). V shed 3 bases and J shed 7 bases, with 13 bases lying between them. The CDR3 extends over 14 amino acids. Per the germline V gene, CDR1 is KGHSH and CDR2 is LQKENI. The CDR3 reads CASSPYRDGQPQHF. In DNA, the CDR3 is TGTGCCAGCTCACCTTACAGGGATGGCCAGCCCCAGCATTTT.

The chain uses TRBV7-9 and TRBJ1-1; 10 positions agree with TRBD1. Trimming at V came to 5 bases and at J to 0 bases, leaving 12 bases not matched to a gene. Germline V gene sequence: CDR1 SEHNR, CDR2 FQNEAQ (reference sequence). This CDR3 comprises 18 residues. The chain's CDR3 is CASSQLWGQGIMNTEAFF. The CDR3 nucleotides are TGTGCCAGCAGCCAACTGTGGGGACAGGGGATTATGAACACTGAAGCTTTCTTT.

This clone was seen a few times. V usage is TRBV4-3 and J usage is TRBJ2-1; a weak D match, TRBD2 (6 bases). Germline-derived CDR1 and CDR2 are LGHNA and YSLEER. The CDR3 is 16 amino acids. Trimming cost V 0 bases and J 1 base, with 10 bases left between them. The CDR3 region is CASSQDFGGSYNEQFF. CDR3 nucleotide sequence: TGCGCCAGCAGCCAAGATTTCGGGGGATCCTACAATGAGCAGTTCTTC.

The count of this clone is one. V gene TRBV7-9 combines with J gene TRBJ2-7, with 7 bases matching TRBD1. Germline V gene lookup returns CDR1 SEHNR and CDR2 FQNEAQ (reference sequence). V lost 0 bases to trimming and J lost 12 bases; unmatched junction nucleotides: 11. CDR3 length equals 14 residues. DNA of the CDR3: TGTGCCAGCAGCTTAGCTGGGACAGCCGGTATTGGGTACTTC. Its protein product is CASSLAGTAGIGYF.

The chain links TRBV18 to TRBJ1-5; the D gene is possibly TRBD1 (5 bases). Germline values: CDR1 KGHSH, CDR2 LQKENI. The V end lost 2 bases, the J end lost 6 bases, and 8 bases lay between the germline ends. The CDR3 covers 13 residues. Written as DNA, the CDR3 is TGTGCCAGCTCACCAGGGGGGTCTCAGCCCCAGCATTTT. Translated: CASSPGGSQPQHF. The variable domain in full, with the rest retrieved from reference TRBV18 and TRBJ1-5, is NAGVMQNPRHLVRRRGQEARLRCSPMKGHSHVYWYRQLPEEGLKFMVYLQKENIIDESGMPKERFSAEFPKEGPSILRIQQVVRGDSAAYFCASSPGGSQPQHFGDGTRLSIL.

The chain employs TRBV5-1 and TRBJ2-2, with a tentative D call TRBD2 (5 bases). CDR3 length: 14 amino acids. Germline V gene lookup returns CDR1 SGHRS and CDR2 YFSETQ. Trimming removed 9 bases from V and 0 bases from J, with 12 bases in between. CDR3 loop: CATSAVPNTGELFF. Here the CDR3 DNA reads TGCGCCACCTCAGCGGTTCCGAACACCGGGGAGCTGTTTTTT. The full variable domain, its missing parts supplied by reference TRBV5-1 and TRBJ2-2, is KAGVTQTPRYLIKTRGQQVTLSCSPISGHRSVSWYQQTPGQGLQFLFEYFSETQRNKGNFPGRFSGRQFSNSRSEMNVSTLELGDSALYLCATSAVPNTGELFFGEGSRLTVL.

This clone was detected once. This chain joins TRBV4-2 and TRBJ2-5; 9 bases line up with TRBD2. After removal of 0 bases from V and 0 bases from J, the junction contained 5 bases not matched to a gene. The CDR3 extends over 17 amino acids. CDR1 LGHNA and CDR2 YNFKEQ come from the germline V gene. DNA of the CDR3: TGTGCCAGCAGCCAAGATATAACTAGCGGGTACCAAGAGACCCAGTACTTC. Its translation is CASSQDITSGYQETQYF.

This clone was detected once. The J gene is TRBJ2-7, the V gene TRBV6-5; 15 positions match TRBD2. The CDR3 length is 15 residues. Per germline, CDR1 MNHEY and CDR2 SVGAGI. After removal of 7 bases from V and 2 bases from J, the junction contained 3 bases not matched to a gene. Written as DNA, the CDR3 is TGTGCCAGCAAGGGACTAGCGGGGGGTACCTACGAGCAGTACTTC. Translated: CASKGLAGGTYEQYF.

The V gene is TRBV6-5, the J gene TRBJ2-4; 7 bases are a match to TRBD1. CDR3 length: 14 amino acids. Trimming at V came to 5 bases and at J to 8 bases, leaving 9 bases not matched to a gene. Germline V gives CDR1 MNHEY, CDR2 SVGAGI. In DNA, the CDR3 is TGTGCCAGCAGTCCCCCCGGTCAGGGGGACATTCAGTACTTC. This translates into CASSPPGQGDIQYF.

The V gene is TRBV30, the J gene TRBJ1-1; D gene unclear. Germline V CDR1 and CDR2: GTSNPN, SVGIG (reference sequence). The ends were cut back, 5 bases at V and 4 bases at J, with 8 bases in the middle. The length of the CDR3 is 11 residues. The DNA for the CDR3 is TGTGCCTGGGGATTTGGCACTGAAGCTTTCTTT. It translates to CAWGFGTEAFF. Full variable domain (remainder filled in from reference TRBV30 and TRBJ1-1): SQTIHQWPATLVQPVGSPLSLECTVEGTSNPNLYWYRQAAGRGLQLLFYSVGIGQISSEVPQNLSASRPQDRQFILSSKKLLLSDSGFYLCAWGFGTEAFFGQGTRLTVV.

The chain couples TRBV5-5 to TRBJ2-7; D tentatively fits TRBD1 or TRBD2 (5 bases each). The CDR3 sequence is 14 residues long. Germline CDR1 SGHKS, CDR2 YYEKEE (reference sequence). The V and J ends lost 7 bases and 1 base respectively, with 15 bases between them. This chain's CDR3 is CASWGGTVSYEQYF. The CDR3 DNA reads as TGTGCCAGCTGGGGTGGGACCGTTTCCTACGAGCAGTACTTC.

This chain joins TRBV4-1 and TRBJ1-1; a weak D match, TRBD1 (6 bases). Per germline, CDR1 MGHRA and CDR2 YSYEKL. The CDR3 spans 16 residues. Between the trimmed V and J ends, which lost 1 base and 6 bases, there was a span of 18 bases. The CDR3 reads CASSQVRRDIEAEAFF. CDR3 nucleotides: TGCGCCAGCAGCCAAGTCCGCCGGGACATCGAGGCTGAAGCTTTCTTT.

The chain combines TRBV4-1 with TRBJ2-7; 10 nucleotides match TRBD2. Unmatched junction bases numbered 6, after V lost 1 base and J lost 3 bases. The CDR3 runs 16 residues. Germline-derived CDR1 and CDR2 are MGHRA and YSYEKL. The CDR3, as DNA: TGCGCCAGCAGCCAAGTATCCAGGACTAGCGGCTACGAGCAGTACTTC. This gives the protein CASSQVSRTSGYEQYF.

The rearrangement links TRBV4-1 to TRBJ1-2; D unclear. The length of the CDR3 is 15 residues. V was pared by 1 base and J by 4 bases, with 13 bases between. Germline CDR1 is MGHRA and CDR2 is YSYEKL. The CDR3 loop is CASSQVAAEGYGYTF. CDR3 bases: TGCGCCAGCAGCCAAGTAGCAGCGGAGGGCTATGGCTACACCTTC.

The chain has TRBV6-1 and TRBJ2-7; 7 bases map to TRBD1. Germline CDR1 reads MNHNS; CDR2 reads SASEGT. V lost 6 bases and J lost 5; bases outside the gene matches: 13. The CDR3 runs to 15 residues. CDR3: CASRTGTRGLDEQYF. The CDR3 coding sequence is TGTGCCAGCAGAACCGGGACAAGGGGGCTCGACGAGCAGTACTTC.

The V gene is TRBV6-6, the J gene TRBJ1-3; a weak D match, TRBD1 (6 bases). The ends were cut back, 6 bases at V and 7 bases at J, with 13 bases in the middle. The germline gives CDR1 MNHNY, CDR2 SVGAGI (reference sequence). The CDR3 has 13 amino acids. In nucleotides, the CDR3 is TGTGCCAGCAGCCGGGACAATCGGAACACCATATATTTT. Amino acids: CASSRDNRNTIYF.

The chain joins TRBV30 to TRBJ2-1; 7 bases fit TRBD2. Germline-derived CDR1 and CDR2 are GTSNPN and SVGIG (reference sequence). This CDR3 has 12 amino acids. With 3 bases clipped from V and 15 bases from J, the junction kept 11 bases outside the gene matches. The CDR3 coding sequence is TGTGCCTGGAGCGCGGGGGTTGGGCCAAGGTTCTTC. Translated: CAWSAGVGPRFF.

Concerning this clone itself: A read error may account for a junction end that differs from germline. The chain uses TRBV6-1 and TRBJ1-2, with 7 bases matching TRBD1. Looked up from germline, CDR1 is MNHNS and CDR2 is SASEGT. The CDR3 is 10 amino acids. The CDR3 protein is CASTGGTVYF. The CDR3 DNA is TGTGCCAGCACGGGGGGGACAGTCTACTTC.

The chain couples TRBV11-2 to TRBJ1-1; the D gene is possibly TRBD1 (6 bases). Trimming shortened V by 3 bases and J by 4 bases, and 15 bases separated the two germline ends. Germline lookup yields CDR1 SGHAT and CDR2 FQNNGV. CDR3 length equals 15 residues. The CDR3 region has the DNA TGTGCCAGCAGCTTTTCAGGGGCTTCAGGCACTGAAGCTTTCTTT. Translation gives CASSFSGASGTEAFF.

This chain links TRBV19 with TRBJ2-7; D is undetermined. The ends were cut back, 4 bases at V and 6 bases at J, with 16 bases in the middle. This CDR3 is built from 14 residues. Germline CDR1 reads LNHDA; CDR2 reads SQIVND (reference sequence). CDR3 loop: CASSTHDRVREQYF. The CDR3 DNA is TGTGCCAGTAGTACTCACGACCGAGTCCGCGAGCAGTACTTC. Drawing the rest from reference TRBV19 and TRBJ2-7, the complete variable domain is DGGITQSPKYLFRKEGQNVTLSCEQNLNHDAMYWYRQDPGQGLRLIYYSQIVNDFQKGDIAEGYSVSREKKESFPLTVTSAQKNPTAFYLCASSTHDRVREQYFGPGTRLTVT.

The chain is built from TRBV29-1 and TRBJ2-3; 8 bases match TRBD2. The CDR3 loop spans 15 amino acids. The junction had 7 bases not matched to a gene; V was cut back by 2 bases and J by 3 bases. Germline assignment: CDR1 SQVTM and CDR2 ANQGSEA. The CDR3 bases are TGCAGCGTTGAATTTCGGGGCGGGAGGACAGATACGCAGTATTTT. It translates to CSVEFRGGRTDTQYF.